This record concerns one T cell receptor (beta chain) sequence. Its antigen is unidentified. The data were taken from a study of CD8 T cells in Susac syndrome. Reverse transcription of roughly 0.5 to 1 ug RNA was performed with random hexamers. TCRdb reanalysed the immunoSEQ multiplex PCR reads using MiXCR and keeps one entry per CDR3 protein. In the table there are a few hundred thousand distinct CDR3 sequences, approximately 94% of which are singletons. Study-wide points: It was acknowledged in the study that its TCR sequencing and HLA analysis involved a relatively small number of individuals.

Germline values: CDR1 MRHNA, CDR2 SNTAGT. The CDR3 is made up of 12 amino acids. V lost 2 bases, J lost 8 bases, and 7 bases lay in between. Sequenced input: CD4+ T cells from PBMCs. V is TRBV6-4 and J is TRBJ1-5; unclear D gene. This receptor was obtained from a human donor with Susac syndrome. CDR3 region: CASSDGDEPQHF. The DNA for the CDR3 is TGTGCCAGCAGTGACGGGGATGAGCCCCAGCATTTT.